The clone carrying this T cell receptor beta chain was seen more than once but under ten times. TCR beta CDR3 regions were amplified from RNA transcripts. Using the HTBI primer set, a first-round RT-PCR was run on the TCR CDR3. TCRdb used MiXCR to reprocess the multiplex PCR reads, holding one entry per CDR3 protein. The repertoire holds under 350,000 distinct CDR3 sequences, with 15% to 20% as singletons. This record comes from a study of T cells in Graves' hyperthyroidism and ophthalmopathy. Germline V gives CDR1 MNHEY, CDR2 SVGAGI. This CDR3 contains 16 residues. Trimming pared 0 bases from V and 5 bases from J, leaving 13 bases between. Patients with uncontrolled infections, other autoimmune diseases, pregnancy or lactation were excluded.

The sequence was obtained from a woman in her forties or fifties with Graves' hyperthyroidism. Specimen: blood. The chain joins TRBV6-5 to TRBJ1-4; D unclear. Here the CDR3 DNA reads TGTGCCAGCAGTTACTCGAGTAGGGCAGGAAATGAAAAACTGTTTTTT. Translation gives CASSYSSRAGNEKLFF.